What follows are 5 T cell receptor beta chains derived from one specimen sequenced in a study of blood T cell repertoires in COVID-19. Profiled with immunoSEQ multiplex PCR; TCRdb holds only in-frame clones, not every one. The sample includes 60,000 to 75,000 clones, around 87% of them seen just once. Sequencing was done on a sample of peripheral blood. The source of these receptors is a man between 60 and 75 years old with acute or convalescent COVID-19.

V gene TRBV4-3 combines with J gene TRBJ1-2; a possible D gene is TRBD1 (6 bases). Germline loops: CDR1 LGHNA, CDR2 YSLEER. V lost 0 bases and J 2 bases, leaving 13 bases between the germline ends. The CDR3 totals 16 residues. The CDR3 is CASSQDTRGTNYGYTF. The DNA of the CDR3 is TGCGCCAGCAGCCAAGATACGAGGGGGACCAACTATGGCTACACCTTC.

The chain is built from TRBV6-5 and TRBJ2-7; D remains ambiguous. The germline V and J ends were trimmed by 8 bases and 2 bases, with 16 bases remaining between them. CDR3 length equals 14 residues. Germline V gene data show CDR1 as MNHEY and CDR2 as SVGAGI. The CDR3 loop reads CASSRPTHPYEQYF. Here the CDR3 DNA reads TGTGCCAGCTCCAGGCCCACCCATCCCTACGAGCAGTACTTC.

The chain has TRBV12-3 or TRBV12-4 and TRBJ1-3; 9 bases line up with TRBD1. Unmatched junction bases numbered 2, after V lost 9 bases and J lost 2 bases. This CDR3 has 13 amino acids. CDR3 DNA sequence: TGTGCCAGTCGACAGGGGGCTGGAAACACCATATATTTT. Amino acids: CASRQGAGNTIYF.

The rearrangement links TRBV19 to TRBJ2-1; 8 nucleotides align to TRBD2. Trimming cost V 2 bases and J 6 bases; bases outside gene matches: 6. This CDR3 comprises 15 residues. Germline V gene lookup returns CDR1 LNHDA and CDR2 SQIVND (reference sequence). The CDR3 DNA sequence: TGTGCCAGTAGTATAACCGGGGGGGCAGGCAATGAGCAGTTCTTC. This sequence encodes CASSITGGAGNEQFF.

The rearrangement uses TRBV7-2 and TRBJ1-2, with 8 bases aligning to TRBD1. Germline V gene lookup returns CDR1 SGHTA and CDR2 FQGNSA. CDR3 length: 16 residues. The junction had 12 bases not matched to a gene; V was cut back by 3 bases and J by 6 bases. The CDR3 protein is CASSFPPGTGGNGYTF. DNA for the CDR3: TGTGCCAGCAGCTTTCCTCCCGGTACAGGGGGAAATGGCTACACCTTC.